This T cell receptor beta chain emerged from a study of T cell responses to AZD1222 COVID-19 vaccine. The method was immunoSEQ multiplex PCR; TCRdb's version includes in-frame clones alone and lacks a portion of them. The sample contains roughly 120,000 clones, 80% to 95% of which appear only once. Findings of the study overall: The reported proportion of spike-specific TCRs targeting unmutated variant regions was nearly half. Clonal diversity was possibly underestimated, and white British individuals and females predominated among donors.

From germline, CDR1 is SGHRS and CDR2 YFSETQ. The CDR3 extends over 15 amino acids. The V and J ends lost 0 bases and 4 bases, in that order; junction bases with no gene match: 6. A note on this clone: What it recognizes is unknown.

The J gene is TRBJ2-7, the V gene TRBV5-1; 8 bases map to TRBD2. This TCR was recovered from an adult who received the MenACWY meningococcal vaccine as a control. Sample: peripheral blood, taken 28 days after the second dose of the MenACWY control vaccine. CDR3 DNA: TGCGCCAGCAGCTTGGAGTGGGGCGGGAGGTACGAGCAGTACTTC. Amino acids: CASSLEWGGRYEQYF.